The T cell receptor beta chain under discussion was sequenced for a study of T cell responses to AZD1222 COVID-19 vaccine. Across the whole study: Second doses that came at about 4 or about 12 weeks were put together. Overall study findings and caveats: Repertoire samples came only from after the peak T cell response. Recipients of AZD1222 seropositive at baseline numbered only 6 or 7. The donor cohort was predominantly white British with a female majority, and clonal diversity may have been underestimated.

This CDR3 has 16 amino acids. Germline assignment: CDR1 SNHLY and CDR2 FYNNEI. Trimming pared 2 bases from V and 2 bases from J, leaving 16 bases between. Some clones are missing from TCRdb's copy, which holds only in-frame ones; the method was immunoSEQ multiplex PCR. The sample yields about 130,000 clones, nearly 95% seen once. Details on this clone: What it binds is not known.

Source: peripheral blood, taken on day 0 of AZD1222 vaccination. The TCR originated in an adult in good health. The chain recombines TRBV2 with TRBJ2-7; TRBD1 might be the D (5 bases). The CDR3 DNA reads TGTGCCAGCAGTGAATTGAATCCAGGGCCGGCCTACGAGCAGTACTTC. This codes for CASSELNPGPAYEQYF.